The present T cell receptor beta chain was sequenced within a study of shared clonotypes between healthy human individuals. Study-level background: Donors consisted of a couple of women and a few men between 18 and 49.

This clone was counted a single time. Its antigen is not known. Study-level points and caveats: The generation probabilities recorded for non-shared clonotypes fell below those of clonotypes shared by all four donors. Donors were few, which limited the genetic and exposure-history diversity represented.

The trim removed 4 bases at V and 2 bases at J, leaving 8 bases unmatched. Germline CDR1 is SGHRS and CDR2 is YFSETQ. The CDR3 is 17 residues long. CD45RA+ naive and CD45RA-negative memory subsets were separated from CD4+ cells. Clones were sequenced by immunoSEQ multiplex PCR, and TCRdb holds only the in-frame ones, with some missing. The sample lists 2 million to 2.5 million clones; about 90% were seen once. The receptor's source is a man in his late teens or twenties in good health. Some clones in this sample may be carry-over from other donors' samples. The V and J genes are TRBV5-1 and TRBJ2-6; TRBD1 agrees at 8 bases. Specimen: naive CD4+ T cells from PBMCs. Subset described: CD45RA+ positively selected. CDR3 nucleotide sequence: TGCGCCAGCAGCGCAGGGACAGGTCAAACTGGGGCCAACGTCCTGACTTTC. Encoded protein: CASSAGTGQTGANVLTF.